The entry that follows covers one T cell receptor (beta chain) sequence. This sample stems from a study of cytomegalovirus exposure and HLA in healthy donors. Amplification used 60 Vbeta primers and 13 Jbeta primers. The protocol was immunoSEQ multiplex PCR, while the TCRdb copy is restricted to in-frame clones and leaves out a portion. The table includes roughly 140,000 clones, roughly 74% detected once. Trimming cost V 10 bases and J 6 bases; bases outside gene matches: 8. This CDR3 is 12 amino acids long. The germline V gene has CDR1 MDHEN and CDR2 SYDVKM. This rearrangement joins TRBV28 to TRBJ2-7, with 8 positions matching TRBD1. Source material: PBMCs. The clonotype comes from a middle-aged woman in good health and CMV-seropositive. The CDR3: CATLGQDLEQYF. CDR3 bases: TGTGCCACGCTGGGACAGGATCTCGAGCAGTACTTC.